The 27 T cell receptor beta chains listed next were all sequenced from one sample in a study of tumor-infiltrating lymphocytes in oesophageal squamous cell carcinoma. A single record per CDR3 protein comes from TCRdb applying MiXCR to the PCR reads. The sample shows 15,000 to 20,000 distinct CDR3 sequences, around 41% of them seen only once. Sequenced input: esophageal tumor tissue. These receptors were obtained from a male donor with esophageal squamous cell carcinoma.

This sequence joins TRBV7-2 and TRBJ2-2; 8 bases fit TRBD1. With V trimmed by 1 base and J by 7 bases, 8 bases remained unmatched. The germline V gene encodes CDR1 SGHTA and CDR2 FQGNSA. The CDR3 has 16 residues. CDR3 loop: CASSLGGQGSGGELFF. The CDR3 DNA reads TGTGCCAGCAGCTTAGGAGGACAGGGTTCGGGCGGGGAGCTGTTTTTT. Filled out from reference TRBV7-2 and TRBJ2-2, the complete variable domain reads GAGVSQSPSNKVTEKGKDVELRCDPISGHTALYWYRQSLGQGLEFLIYFQGNSAPDKSGLPSDRFSAERTGGSVSTLTIQRTQQEDSAVYLCASSLGGQGSGGELFFGEGSRLTVL.

This clonotype was observed many times. The J gene is TRBJ2-3, the V gene TRBV2, with D perhaps matching TRBD2 (6 bases). The CDR3 has 15 residues. CDR1 and CDR2 (germline): SNHLY, FYNNEI. V was cut by 6 bases and J by 4 bases, with 17 bases left in between. The CDR3, as DNA: TGTGCCAGCAGCTATCCCGGGAGTCGGGCAGATACGCAGTATTTT. Translation gives CASSYPGSRADTQYF.

This clonotype was seen a handful of times. The rearrangement joins TRBV5-1 to TRBJ2-2, with a possible D match to TRBD2 (5 bases). Germline V gene data show CDR1 as SGHRS and CDR2 as YFSETQ. This CDR3 is built from 16 residues. The V end was cut by 0 bases, the J end by 3 bases, with 12 bases between. This chain's CDR3 is CASSLVSGLDTGELFF. The CDR3 DNA reads TGCGCCAGCAGCTTGGTGTCGGGGTTAGACACCGGGGAGCTGTTTTTT.

J is TRBJ2-1 and V is TRBV7-8; tentatively, D is TRBD1 or TRBD2 (5 bases each). Germline V gene data show CDR1 as SGHVS and CDR2 as FQNEAQ. Trimming cost V 4 bases and J 8 bases, with 18 bases left between them. The CDR3 extends over 15 amino acids. The CDR3 region is CASSYRGRGAHEQFF. CDR3 coding DNA: TGTGCCAGCAGCTATCGGGGCAGAGGGGCACATGAGCAGTTCTTC.

This clonotype came up a few times. The J gene is TRBJ2-5, the V gene TRBV10-1, with D possibly being TRBD1 (5 bases). Gene TRBJ2-7 matches the end of the DNA better, so the J call may be wrong. The CDR3 length is 13 residues. Germline V gives CDR1 WNHNN, CDR2 SYGVQD (reference sequence). The DNA for the CDR3 is TGCGCCAGCAGCCGCAGGGACTCCTACGAGCAGTACTTC. Translating it yields CASSRRDSYEQYF.

About this clonotype: No conserved phenylalanine or tryptophan ends this CDR3, so it is likely a read error. It is unclear where the CDR3 begins or ends on the DNA, so no DNA is shown, and the CDR3 is as TCRdb lists it. This chain connects TRBV7-9 to TRBJ2-5; no DNA check was done on the table's D call, TRBD1. Germline CDR1 is SEHNR and CDR2 is FQNEAQ (reference sequence). The CDR3 has 15 amino acids, counting both end residues. CDR3 protein: CASSQRDISGYTFGS.

This clonotype showed up many times. The chain links TRBV5-6 to TRBJ2-5, with D hard to call. V shed 2 bases and J shed 11 bases, with 10 bases lying between them. From germline, CDR1 is SGHDT and CDR2 YYEEEE. The CDR3 is 11 residues long. CDR3 in DNA: TGTGCCAGCAGCTTTTTGGTTGAGCAGTACTTC. This gives the protein CASSFLVEQYF. The full variable domain, its missing parts supplied by reference TRBV5-6 and TRBJ2-5, is DAGVTQSPTHLIKTRGQQVTLRCSPKSGHDTVSWYQQALGQGPQFIFQYYEEEERQRGNFPDRFSGHQFPNYSSELNVNALLLGDSALYLCASSFLVEQYFGPGTRLLVL.

V gene TRBV6-8 combines with J gene TRBJ2-3; possibly TRBD1 for D (5 bases). The end of the DNA is better explained by TRBJ1-1, so the J call may be wrong. Germline lookup yields CDR1 MNHGY and CDR2 SAAAGT. CDR3 length: 14 amino acids. CDR3 bases: TGTGCCAGCAGTTACGGACGGGGCGACACTGAAGCTTTCTTT. It is translated as CASSYGRGDTEAFF.

The V call is TRBV6-1, the J call TRBJ2-7; either TRBD1 or TRBD2 may supply D (6 bases each). The CDR3 is 15 residues long. CDR1 and CDR2 from the germline V gene are MNHNS and SASEGT. V shed 3 bases and J shed 3 bases, with 15 bases lying between them. The CDR3 coding sequence is TGTGCCAGCAGTGACTTGGGGGGCGCATTCTACGAGCAGTACTTC. It encodes CASSDLGGAFYEQYF.

There are many counts of this clonotype. This rearrangement joins TRBV7-9 to TRBJ2-2, with no clear D. Germline loops: CDR1 SEHNR, CDR2 FQNEAQ (reference sequence). The CDR3 contains 14 residues. V was trimmed by 2 bases and J by 3 bases, leaving 7 bases between them. CDR3 sequence reads: CASSLRADTGELFF. The CDR3 DNA reads TGTGCCAGCAGCTTACGGGCTGACACCGGGGAGCTGTTTTTT.

At least ten counts were recorded for this clonotype. The genes are TRBV24-1 and TRBJ1-4; a weak D match, TRBD1 (6 bases). The CDR3 has 13 amino acids. Germline loops: CDR1 KGHDR, CDR2 SFDVKD. V lost 6 bases to trimming and J lost 6 bases, with 10 bases between them. CDR3 DNA sequence: TGTGCCACCAGTCAGGGGTCGGATGAAAAACTGTTTTTT. Its translation is CATSQGSDEKLFF.

V and J are TRBV28 and TRBJ2-3; 8 bases agree with TRBD2. The end of the DNA is better explained by TRBJ2-1, so the J call may be wrong. The CDR3 runs 13 residues. In germline, CDR1 is MDHEN, CDR2 SYDVKM. CDR3 in DNA: TGTGCCACCCGGGTAGCGGGACGTAATGAGCAGTTCTTC. Translated, it gives CATRVAGRNEQFF.

The rearrangement uses TRBV7-6 and TRBJ2-7; TRBD1 matches 9 bases. The CDR3 extends over 15 amino acids. With V trimmed by 1 base and J by 3 bases, 4 bases remained unmatched. The germline CDR1 and CDR2 sequences are SGHVS and FNYEAQ. CDR3 region: CASSLDRGQGYEQYF. CDR3 bases: TGTGCCAGCAGCTTAGACAGGGGGCAAGGCTACGAGCAGTACTTC.

The chain joins TRBV6-8 to TRBJ2-5, with 12 bases fitting TRBD1. The last part of the DNA fits TRBJ2-7 better; the J call may be wrong. This CDR3 spans 16 amino acids. Germline-derived CDR1 and CDR2 are MNHGY and SAAAGT. The CDR3: CASSYGKGQGAYEQYF. The DNA of the CDR3 is TGTGCCAGCAGTTACGGGAAGGGACAGGGGGCTTACGAGCAGTACTTC.

The chain couples TRBV6-8 to TRBJ1-5; maybe TRBD1 (6 bases). V lost 7 bases and J lost 0, with 13 bases in between. The CDR3 runs to 15 residues. Per germline, CDR1 MNHGY and CDR2 SAAAGT. The CDR3 protein is CASTLDSYSNQPQHF. DNA for the CDR3: TGTGCCAGCACCCTGGACAGCTATAGCAATCAGCCCCAGCATTTT.

This clonotype was picked up many times. The V call is TRBV6-1, the J call TRBJ2-7; D perhaps matches TRBD1 (5 bases). The CDR3 length is 13 residues. The germline V gene has CDR1 MNHNS and CDR2 SASEGT. With 5 bases removed from V and 2 bases from J, the gap between germline ends came to 10 bases. The CDR3 DNA is TGTGCCAGCAGTTTGGGGCTGACCTACGAGCAGTACTTC. Its translation is CASSLGLTYEQYF.

Many counts were recorded for this clonotype. The genes are TRBV11-2 and TRBJ2-7, with TRBD1 matching over 7 bases. The trim removed 5 bases at V and 7 bases at J, leaving 14 bases unmatched. Per germline, CDR1 SGHAT and CDR2 FQNNGV. The CDR3 extends over 15 amino acids. CDR3 residues: CASSSRDSSYNEQYF. For the CDR3, the DNA is TGTGCCAGCAGCAGCCGGGACAGCTCCTACAATGAGCAGTACTTC.

The count of this clonotype is one. The CDR3 nucleotides read TGTGCCAGCAGCGGGACTAGGGTGGATACGCAGTATTTT. Protein product: CASSGTRVDTQYF. The V and J genes are TRBV7-3 and TRBJ2-3; 8 positions agree with TRBD2. Germline-derived CDR1 and CDR2 are SGHTA and FQGTGA. V lost 5 bases, J lost 6 bases, and 4 bases stayed unmatched. The CDR3 contains 13 residues.

As concerns this clonotype: Possible read error: a much larger clone is one base away. This sequence joins TRBV7-3 and TRBJ2-1; D is undetermined. The germline gives CDR1 SGHTA, CDR2 FQGTGA. V was trimmed by 5 bases and J by 10 bases, leaving 12 bases between them. The CDR3 loop spans 12 amino acids. The CDR3 DNA follows: TGTGCCAGCAGCCGCAGTTTCTACGAGCAGTTCTTC. Protein sequence: CASSRSFYEQFF.

The CDR3 loop is CASSRGQGKTQYF. As DNA, the CDR3 is TGTGCCAGCAGCCGAGGACAGGGAAAGACCCAGTACTTC. The gene calls are TRBV7-3 and TRBJ2-5; the match to TRBD1 covers 8 bases. The CDR3 has 13 amino acids. Trimming at V came to 5 bases and at J to 6 bases, leaving 5 bases not matched to a gene. Germline assignment: CDR1 SGHTA and CDR2 FQGTGA.

This sequence joins TRBV5-6 and TRBJ2-5, with 9 bases that match TRBD1. The DNA end favors TRBJ2-7, so the J call may be wrong. CDR3 length: 15 amino acids. Germline assignment: CDR1 SGHDT and CDR2 YYEEEE. CDR3: CASSMAGQGAYEQYF. CDR3 coding DNA: TGTGCCAGCAGTATGGCGGGACAGGGTGCCTACGAGCAGTACTTC.

This clonotype was counted many times. The CDR3: CAISEPGDTDEKLFF. The DNA for the CDR3 is TGTGCCATCAGTGAGCCGGGGGACACCGATGAAAAACTGTTTTTT. V and J are TRBV10-3 and TRBJ1-4; weak D call: TRBD1 (6 bases). The germline V gene has CDR1 ENHRY and CDR2 SYGVKD. The CDR3 has 15 residues. Trimming pared 2 bases from V and 6 bases from J, leaving 13 bases between.

This clonotype was recorded at least ten times. The gene calls are TRBV11-3 and TRBJ2-1, with a tentative D call TRBD1 (6 bases). CDR3 length equals 13 residues. Trimming left V 4 bases short and J 10 bases short, with 14 bases between. Per germline, CDR1 SGHNT and CDR2 YENEEA. This CDR3 reads CASSSKPGVEQFF. In nucleotides, the CDR3 is TGTGCCAGCAGCTCTAAACCAGGGGTCGAGCAGTTCTTC.

This clonotype was counted ten times or more. The chain employs TRBV5-1 and TRBJ2-5; TRBD1 matches 7 bases. V shed 4 bases, J shed 1 base, and the junction held 7 bases outside the gene matches. From germline, CDR1 is SGHRS and CDR2 YFSETQ. The CDR3 has 15 amino acids. In nucleotides, the CDR3 is TGCGCCAGCAGCACCGGGACAGTAACCCAAGAGACCCAGTACTTC. Translation: CASSTGTVTQETQYF.

This rearrangement joins TRBV7-3 to TRBJ2-1, with D unresolved. From germline, CDR1 is SGHTA and CDR2 FQGTGA. The V gene lost 2 bases and the J gene lost 5 bases, with 7 bases spanning the gap. The CDR3 runs to 13 residues. Here the CDR3 DNA reads TGTGCCAGCAGCTTATCACGCGACAATGAGCAGTTCTTC. This codes for CASSLSRDNEQFF.

This clonotype was seen repeatedly, ten times or more. The V gene is TRBV9, the J gene TRBJ2-4; 7 nucleotides line up with TRBD2. The junction had 10 bases not matched to a gene; V was cut back by 4 bases and J by 6 bases. The germline CDR1 and CDR2 sequences are SGDLS and YYNGEE. CDR3 length: 15 amino acids. This CDR3 reads CASSPGLGPGNIQYF. The CDR3 DNA is TGTGCCAGCAGCCCCGGACTAGGGCCCGGAAACATTCAGTACTTC.

The table lists this clonotype with many counts. The J gene is TRBJ1-5, the V gene TRBV6-1, with no clear D. Germline assignment: CDR1 MNHNS and CDR2 SASEGT. The V gene lost 8 bases and the J gene lost 11 bases, with 13 bases spanning the gap. CDR3 length: 11 residues. CDR3 bases: TGTGCCAGCGGCCCCGGTATGTCCCAGCATTTT. Translating gives CASGPGMSQHF.